One and the same sample provided the 19 T cell receptor beta chains below, sequenced in a study of blood T cell repertoires in COVID-19. Some clones are missing from TCRdb's copy, which holds only in-frame ones; the method was immunoSEQ multiplex PCR. Of about 190,000 clones in the sample, almost 90% are singletons; the top ten hold around 0.63%. Material: peripheral blood. These receptor sequences come from a man aged 45-60 years with acute or convalescent COVID-19.

The chain carries TRBV6-1 and TRBJ1-4; no firm D call. This CDR3 is 14 amino acids long. The V end lost 1 base, the J end lost 8 bases, and 11 bases lay between the germline ends. The germline V gene has CDR1 MNHNS and CDR2 SASEGT. The CDR3 coding sequence is TGTGCCAGCAGTGAAGTTGGGCAAGAAGAAAAACTGTTTTTT. It translates to CASSEVGQEEKLFF.

The chain uses TRBV19 and TRBJ2-2; D remains ambiguous. In germline, CDR1 is LNHDA, CDR2 SQIVND (reference sequence). V lost 5 bases and J 6 bases, leaving 4 bases between the germline ends. This CDR3 is built from 11 residues. DNA for the CDR3: TGTGCCAGTAGTTTCGCCGGGGAGCTGTTTTTT. It is translated as CASSFAGELFF.

This clone was recorded at least ten times. The V and J genes are TRBV30 and TRBJ1-3; a weak D match, TRBD1 (6 bases). V lost 8 bases and J lost 0, with 20 bases in between. The CDR3 runs to 16 residues. Germline CDR1 and CDR2: GTSNPN and SVGIG (reference sequence). In nucleotides, the CDR3 is TGTGCCCGCCCTCCACAGGGAAGAGGCTCTGGAAACACCATATATTTT. It translates to CARPPQGRGSGNTIYF.

The rearrangement uses TRBV5-1 and TRBJ1-2; TRBD1 agrees at 12 bases. The ends lost 3 bases at V and 8 bases at J; junction bases unmatched: 11. The germline V gene has CDR1 SGHRS and CDR2 YFSETQ. The length of the CDR3 is 16 residues. CDR3 sequence (DNA): TGCGCCAGCAGCTCCCTCCCGGGACAGGGGGCAGAAGGCTACACCTTC. As protein: CASSSLPGQGAEGYTF.

V gene TRBV28 combines with J gene TRBJ1-1; 10 nucleotides line up with TRBD1. J gave up 5 bases and V 10 bases, and 16 bases lay outside the gene matches. This CDR3 region has 16 residues. The germline CDR1 and CDR2 sequences are MDHEN and SYDVKM. CDR3 nucleotide sequence: TGTGCCACCACCCTGGCGACAGGGGGCAGGAGGACTGAAGCTTTCTTT. This sequence encodes CATTLATGGRRTEAFF.

This clone occurred a few times. The chain joins TRBV14 to TRBJ2-5; D possibly corresponds to TRBD1 (5 bases). From germline, CDR1 is SGHDN and CDR2 FVKESK. V lost 10 bases to trimming and J lost 4 bases, with 28 bases between them. The CDR3 length is 17 residues. The CDR3 bases are TGTGCCACCATACACGCCCTCCAGTTCAGGGTGAGAGAGACCCAGTACTTC. Its protein is CATIHALQFRVRETQYF.

V usage is TRBV15 and J usage is TRBJ1-5; D possibly corresponds to TRBD1 (6 bases). The germline gives CDR1 LNHNV, CDR2 YYDKDF (reference sequence). The V gene lost 6 bases and the J gene lost 6 bases, with 12 bases spanning the gap. The CDR3 runs 13 residues. CDR3: CATSPTGFQPQHF. CDR3 coding DNA: TGTGCCACCAGTCCTACAGGGTTTCAGCCCCAGCATTTT. The complete variable domain, with remaining parts taken from reference TRBV15 and TRBJ1-5, reads DAMVIQNPRYQVTQFGKPVTLSCSQTLNHNVMYWYQQKSSQAPKLLFHYYDKDFNNEADTPDNFQSRRPNTSFCFLDIRSPGLGDTAMYLCATSPTGFQPQHFGDGTRLSIL.

This chain uses TRBV4-1 with TRBJ1-1; TRBD1 agrees at 9 bases. The CDR3 spans 19 residues. Germline loops: CDR1 MGHRA, CDR2 YSYEKL. The J segment lost 0 bases and the V segment lost 1 base, leaving 12 bases of the junction unmatched. CDR3 in amino acids: CASSQVGQGRPYMNTEAFF. CDR3 sequence (DNA): TGCGCCAGCAGCCAAGTAGGACAGGGGCGACCTTACATGAACACTGAAGCTTTCTTT.

The chain recombines TRBV14 with TRBJ2-1; D is undetermined. Trimming removed 3 bases at V and 4 bases at J, with 4 bases between. The CDR3 has 12 amino acids. The germline gives CDR1 SGHDN, CDR2 FVKESK. CDR3 in DNA: TGTGCCAGCAGCCACGGGTACAATGAGCAGTTCTTC. As protein: CASSHGYNEQFF.

The rearrangement joins TRBV27 to TRBJ2-7, with D possibly matching TRBD2 (5 bases). Trimming removed 5 bases from V and 2 bases from J, with 10 bases in between. CDR3 size: 13 residues. The germline V gene encodes CDR1 MNHEY and CDR2 SMNVEV (reference sequence). The CDR3 sequence is CASSPGLAYEQYF. The CDR3 nucleotides read TGTGCCAGCAGTCCCGGACTTGCCTACGAGCAGTACTTC.

The chain recombines TRBV10-3 with TRBJ2-1; 10 nucleotides line up with TRBD2. With 0 bases clipped from V and 9 bases from J, the junction kept 11 bases outside the gene matches. The germline V gene encodes CDR1 ENHRY and CDR2 SYGVKD. The CDR3 is 17 residues long. The CDR3 spells CAISESLAGGFSTEQFF. The CDR3 nucleotides are TGTGCCATCAGTGAGTCTTTAGCGGGAGGCTTCTCCACTGAGCAGTTCTTC.

The chain carries TRBV15 and TRBJ1-1; no clear D. In germline, CDR1 is LNHNV, CDR2 YYDKDF (reference sequence). This CDR3 has 13 residues. With 3 bases removed from V and 4 bases from J, the gap between germline ends came to 9 bases. The CDR3 DNA follows: TGTGCCACCAGCAGTGATCCGAGCACTGAAGCTTTCTTT. This gives the protein CATSSDPSTEAFF.

V usage is TRBV3-1 (or the pseudogene TRBV3-2) and J usage is TRBJ1-5; the D gene is possibly TRBD1 (6 bases). Looked up from germline, CDR1 is LGHDT and CDR2 is YNNKEL (reference sequence). This CDR3 has 15 residues. V lost 0 bases and J 6 bases, leaving 12 bases between the germline ends. The CDR3 protein is CASSQDSGGRQPQHF. The CDR3 DNA follows: TGTGCCAGCAGCCAAGACTCGGGGGGGCGTCAGCCCCAGCATTTT.

The J gene is TRBJ2-1, the V gene TRBV7-2; 8 positions match TRBD2. CDR3 length: 18 residues. The V gene's germline CDR1 is SGHTA and CDR2 FQGNSA. Trimming cost V 1 base and J 1 base; bases outside gene matches: 9. The CDR3, as DNA: TGTGCCAGCAGCTTAGGTGGGAGTCGGGGGGGGTCCTACAATGAGCAGTTCTTC. Translated, it gives CASSLGGSRGGSYNEQFF. Filled out from reference TRBV7-2 and TRBJ2-1, the complete variable domain reads GAGVSQSPSNKVTEKGKDVELRCDPISGHTALYWYRQSLGQGLEFLIYFQGNSAPDKSGLPSDRFSAERTGGSVSTLTIQRTQQEDSAVYLCASSLGGSRGGSYNEQFFGPGTRLTVL.

The chain employs TRBV29-1 and TRBJ2-3; 11 positions match TRBD2. The germline V gene has CDR1 SQVTM and CDR2 ANQGSEA. This CDR3 is built from 15 residues. Losses at the gene ends were 6 bases for V and 5 bases for J; bases not matched to a gene: 10. CDR3 DNA sequence: TGCAGCGTCCAACTACTAGCGGGGGCTTTAGATACGCAGTATTTT. It encodes CSVQLLAGALDTQYF.

The V and J genes are TRBV5-1 and TRBJ2-1; TRBD1 agrees at 7 bases. CDR3 length: 16 residues. Losses at the gene ends were 0 bases for V and 4 bases for J; bases not matched to a gene: 7. Per germline, CDR1 SGHRS and CDR2 YFSETQ. CDR3 sequence: CASSLAPGQLYNEQFF. The DNA of the CDR3 is TGCGCCAGCAGCTTGGCGCCGGGACAGCTGTACAATGAGCAGTTCTTC.

The CDR3 loop is CASSLGGNNQPQHF. The CDR3 region has the DNA TGTGCCAGCAGTCTAGGGGGAAACAATCAGCCCCAGCATTTT. The chain uses TRBV27 and TRBJ1-5, with D possibly TRBD1 on 6 matching bases. The CDR3 is made up of 14 amino acids. V gave up 5 bases and J gave up 3 bases, with 11 bases separating them. Germline CDR1 reads MNHEY; CDR2 reads SMNVEV (reference sequence).

The gene calls are TRBV3-1 (or the pseudogene TRBV3-2) and TRBJ1-6; TRBD1 matches at 7 bases. This CDR3 is built from 16 residues. Germline trimming cut 2 bases from V and 9 bases from J; bases unmatched to any gene: 10. Germline CDR1 LGHDT, CDR2 YNNKEL (reference sequence). CDR3 loop: CASSQLGGGEGSPLHF. CDR3 in DNA: TGTGCCAGCAGCCAACTAGGGGGCGGTGAGGGTTCACCCCTCCACTTT.

This sequence joins TRBV6-1 and TRBJ1-2, with TRBD1 as a possible D gene (5 bases). Germline V gene sequence: CDR1 MNHNS, CDR2 SASEGT. Deletions cut 2 bases from V and 5 bases from J, with 12 bases between. This CDR3 is 14 amino acids long. The CDR3 loop is CASSERGGDYGYTF. CDR3 in DNA: TGTGCCAGCAGTGAAAGGGGAGGTGATTATGGCTACACCTTC.